A selection of T cell receptor beta chains follows, all from one sample in a study of T cell repertoires in cytomegalovirus infection. Their target antigens are unknown. TCRdb recomputed calls from the reads with MiXCR, one row per CDR3 protein. The table includes 550,000 to 850,000 distinct CDR3 sequences, roughly 30% detected once. The sample was cultured PBMCs, taken from culture after CMV antigen stimulation. The receptors shown here come from a human donor in good health (CMV status not recorded). Some clones in this sample may be carry-over from other donors' samples. Both conserved end residues are part of each CDR3. Fields, in order: J gene, clone size, V gene, D gene, CDR3 DNA, CDR3 protein. D genes are given only for firm matches. Clone size, where shown, is once, few, many, or a class for clones that have expanded.

TRBJ1-5 . TRBV27 TRBD1 TGTGCCAGCAGTTCGAAACAGGGGGCTAGCAATCAGCCCCAGCATTTT CASSSKQGASNQPQHF
TRBJ1-5 few TRBV20-1 TRBD1 TGCAGTGCTAGAGGAACTTTCCGGGGACAGGGCAATCAGCCCCAGCATTTT CSARGTFRGQGNQPQHF
TRBJ1-4 . TRBV7-2 . TGTGCCAGCAGCTTAAGTTTAGTTGGTGAAAAACTGTTTTTT CASSLSLVGEKLFF
TRBJ1-1 few TRBV28 . TGTGCCAGCAGTCCCGCGGACAGCCCTGAAGCTTTCTTT CASSPADSPEAFF
TRBJ2-3 few TRBV7-2 TRBD2 TGTGCCAGCAGCTCCCTAGCGGGGACCTACACAGATACGCAGTATTTT CASSSLAGTYTDTQYF
TRBJ2-7 few TRBV7-8 . TGTGCCAGCAGCCAGGAGCCCCCCTACGAGCAGTACTTC CASSQEPPYEQYF
TRBJ2-1 . TRBV6-2/TRBV6-3 TRBD2 TGTGCCAGCAGTTCACGCTGGGGAGGGTCTACGCAGTTCTTC CASSSRWGGSTQFF
TRBJ2-1 few TRBV3-1 TRBD1 TGTGCCAGCAGCCACGGGACAGGGTCCTACAATGAGCAGTTCTTC CASSHGTGSYNEQFF
TRBJ2-3 many TRBV7-6 TRBD1 TGTGCCAGCGCCTGGACAGGACGGCGGGATACGCAGTATTTT CASAWTGRRDTQYF
TRBJ2-3 . TRBV9 . TGTGCCAGCAGCGCCGACCAAGATAGCACAGATACGCAGTATTTT CASSADQDSTDTQYF
TRBJ2-1 many TRBV11-3 . TGTGCCAGCAGCTTAGTGGGGGGAGGTGAGCAGTTCTTC CASSLVGGGEQFF